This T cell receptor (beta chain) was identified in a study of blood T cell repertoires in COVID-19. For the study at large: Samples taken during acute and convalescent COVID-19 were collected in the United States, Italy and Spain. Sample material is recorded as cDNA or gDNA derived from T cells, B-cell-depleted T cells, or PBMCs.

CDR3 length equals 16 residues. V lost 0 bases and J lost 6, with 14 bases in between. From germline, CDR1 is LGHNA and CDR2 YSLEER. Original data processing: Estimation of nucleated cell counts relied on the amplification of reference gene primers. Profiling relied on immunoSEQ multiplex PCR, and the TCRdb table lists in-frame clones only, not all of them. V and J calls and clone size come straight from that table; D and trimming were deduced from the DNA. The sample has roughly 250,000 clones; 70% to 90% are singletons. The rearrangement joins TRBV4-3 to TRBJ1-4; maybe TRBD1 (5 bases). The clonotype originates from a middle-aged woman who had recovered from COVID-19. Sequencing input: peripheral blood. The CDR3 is CASSQEIGWGDEKLFF. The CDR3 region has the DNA TGCGCCAGCAGCCAAGAGATTGGCTGGGGCGATGAAAAACTGTTTTTT.